Below, 23 T cell receptor beta chains from the same sample are listed, as sequenced in a study of shared clonotypes between healthy human individuals. Data came from immunoSEQ multiplex PCR; TCRdb stores just in-frame clones and leaves some out. The sample records a few hundred thousand clones, 79% being singletons. Sequencing was performed on PBMCs. Receptors originate from a middle-aged woman in good health. Some clones in this sample may be carry-over from other donors' samples.

Note on this clone: The sample contains more than one DNA sequence encoding this CDR3. The chain couples TRBV7-3 to TRBJ1-1, with D possibly matching TRBD1 (6 bases). The CDR3 sequence is 10 residues long. The V gene's germline CDR1 is SGHTA and CDR2 FQGTGA. The CDR3 bases are TGTGCACGCCACTCGGACAGAGCTTTCTTT. Translation gives CARHSDRAFF.

The chain links TRBV2 to TRBJ2-7; 7 nucleotides line up with TRBD1. CDR3 length: 16 amino acids. Germline V gene lookup returns CDR1 SNHLY and CDR2 FYNNEI. V was pared by 2 bases and J by 3 bases, with 10 bases of the junction left unmatched. The CDR3 coding sequence is TGTGCCAGCAGTGAACAGGGACAGCGAGCCGGCTACGAGCAGTACTTC. Translation: CASSEQGQRAGYEQYF.

The chain recombines TRBV19 with TRBJ2-1, with TRBD2 as a possible D gene (6 bases). The germline V gene encodes CDR1 LNHDA and CDR2 SQIVND (reference sequence). CDR3 length equals 14 residues. V dropped 6 bases and J dropped 6 bases, with 15 bases sitting between them. The CDR3 DNA follows: TGTGCCAGTAGCGGAGCGGCGGGGCTCAATGAGCAGTTCTTC. Amino acid sequence: CASSGAAGLNEQFF.

V gene TRBV19 combines with J gene TRBJ1-2; the match to TRBD1 covers 12 bases. V gave up 4 bases and J gave up 3 bases; unmatched junction bases: 12. Looked up from germline, CDR1 is LNHDA and CDR2 is SQIVND (reference sequence). This CDR3 spans 18 amino acids. The CDR3 sequence is CASSKAGTGGAFYYGYTF. As DNA, the CDR3 is TGTGCCAGTAGTAAGGCCGGGACAGGGGGCGCTTTCTACTATGGCTACACCTTC.

V usage is TRBV30 and J usage is TRBJ2-1; 9 bases agree with TRBD2. Per the germline V gene, CDR1 is GTSNPN and CDR2 is SVGIG (reference sequence). This CDR3 spans 15 amino acids. J gave up 10 bases and V 4 bases, and 14 bases lay outside the gene matches. CDR3 loop: CAWTPGAGGPREQFF. Here the CDR3 DNA reads TGTGCCTGGACCCCGGGCGCGGGAGGGCCTCGGGAGCAGTTCTTC.

This clone was seen a single time. The chain is built from TRBV30 and TRBJ2-1; weak D call: TRBD1 (6 bases). Germline CDR1 and CDR2: GTSNPN and SVGIG (reference sequence). CDR3 length: 16 amino acids. V gave up 3 bases and J gave up 3 bases, with 18 bases separating them. CDR3 sequence (DNA): TGTGCCTGGAGCGCAGGGGTTGCCATGGACTACAATGAGCAGTTCTTC. This translates into CAWSAGVAMDYNEQFF.

The chain links TRBV7-9 to TRBJ2-7; the D gene is possibly TRBD2 (5 bases). Per the germline V gene, CDR1 is SEHNR and CDR2 is FQNEAQ (reference sequence). The CDR3 sequence is 15 residues long. Trimming shortened V by 3 bases and J by 3 bases, and 15 bases separated the two germline ends. The CDR3 DNA reads as TGTGCCAGCAGCTTCGAGGGAGCCCCAAGCTACGAGCAGTACTTC. Its translation is CASSFEGAPSYEQYF.

In this sample, this clone turned up a few times. V and J are TRBV6-6 and TRBJ1-1, with no clear D. This CDR3 contains 12 residues. V lost 5 bases and J 7 bases, leaving 11 bases between the germline ends. Per the germline V gene, CDR1 is MNHNY and CDR2 is SVGAGI (reference sequence). The CDR3 coding sequence is TGTGCCAGCAGTGATCCGGGAGTTGAAGCTTTCTTT. Protein sequence: CASSDPGVEAFF.

The chain carries TRBV2 and TRBJ2-1, with 9 nucleotides matching TRBD2. V shed 10 bases, J shed 7 bases, and the junction held 8 bases outside the gene matches. Germline V gene sequence: CDR1 SNHLY, CDR2 FYNNEI. CDR3 length: 13 residues. The CDR3 DNA reads as TGTGCCACGGGAGCGGGAGGATGGAATGAGCAGTTCTTC. The encoded protein is CATGAGGWNEQFF.

The chain has TRBV4-1 and TRBJ2-1; D call uncertain. Per the germline V gene, CDR1 is MGHRA and CDR2 is YSYEKL. V was cut by 0 bases and J by 5 bases, with 11 bases left in between. The length of the CDR3 is 15 residues. The CDR3 DNA sequence: TGCGCCAGCAGCCAAGATTGGTCCGGTAACAATGAGCAGTTCTTC. Its protein product is CASSQDWSGNNEQFF.

The gene calls are TRBV30 and TRBJ2-3; no firm D call. Germline CDR1 reads GTSNPN; CDR2 reads SVGIG (reference sequence). V was shortened by 0 bases and J by 2 bases, with 3 bases between the two germline ends. The CDR3 runs 12 residues. Here the CDR3 reads CAWSVATDTQYF. The CDR3 bases are TGTGCCTGGAGTGTAGCCACAGATACGCAGTATTTT.

The sample holds many counts of this clone. This same CDR3 is encoded by further DNA sequences in the sample. J is TRBJ2-5 and V is TRBV28, with D perhaps matching TRBD2 (6 bases). Germline V gene data show CDR1 as MDHEN and CDR2 as SYDVKM. Trimming took 2 bases from V and 5 from J, leaving 12 bases between them. This CDR3 has 14 residues. The CDR3 spells CASSLGGSGETQYF. The CDR3 DNA sequence: TGTGCCAGCAGTTTAGGAGGGTCGGGGGAGACCCAGTACTTC.

The chain links TRBV9 to TRBJ2-3; 11 positions match TRBD2. Germline assignment: CDR1 SGDLS and CDR2 YYNGEE. There are 17 residues in the CDR3. V gave up 2 bases and J gave up 5 bases; unmatched junction bases: 10. The CDR3 reads CASSVSGRALRGDTQYF. The CDR3 bases are TGTGCCAGCAGCGTTAGCGGGAGGGCCCTCCGGGGAGATACGCAGTATTTT.

This chain links TRBV5-4 with TRBJ2-5; 9 bases are shared with TRBD2. The ends lost 4 bases at V and 5 bases at J; junction bases unmatched: 6. The CDR3 is 14 residues long. From germline, CDR1 is SGHNT and CDR2 YYREEE (reference sequence). The CDR3 reads CASSPVAGDETQYF. The CDR3 DNA follows: TGTGCCAGCAGCCCCGTAGCGGGAGATGAGACCCAGTACTTC. The full variable domain, its missing parts supplied by reference TRBV5-4 and TRBJ2-5, is ETGVTQSPTHLIKTRGQQVTLRCSSQSGHNTVSWYQQALGQGPQFIFQYYREEENGRGNFPPRFSGLQFPNYSSELNVNALELDDSALYLCASSPVAGDETQYFGPGTRLLVL.

The V gene is TRBV5-4, the J gene TRBJ2-7; 8 nucleotides match TRBD2. The CDR3 sequence is 16 residues long. J lost 3 bases, V lost 5 bases, and 13 bases had no gene match. Germline CDR1 is SGHNT and CDR2 is YYREEE (reference sequence). The DNA for the CDR3 is TGTGCCAGCAGTTCTGGGGGAGCGGGAGAGATCTACGAGCAGTACTTC. Encoded protein: CASSSGGAGEIYEQYF. Complete variable domain (other parts from reference TRBV5-4 and TRBJ2-7): ETGVTQSPTHLIKTRGQQVTLRCSSQSGHNTVSWYQQALGQGPQFIFQYYREEENGRGNFPPRFSGLQFPNYSSELNVNALELDDSALYLCASSSGGAGEIYEQYFGPGTRLTVT.

The rearrangement links TRBV9 to TRBJ2-5, with TRBD2 matching over 13 bases. In germline, CDR1 is SGDLS, CDR2 YYNGEE. The junction had 7 bases not matched to a gene; V was cut back by 4 bases and J by 4 bases. The CDR3 runs to 16 residues. The CDR3 loop reads CASSILAGGPSETQYF. The CDR3 DNA follows: TGTGCCAGCAGCATACTAGCGGGAGGGCCCTCAGAGACCCAGTACTTC.

This sequence joins TRBV7-9 and TRBJ2-1; 10 bases agree with TRBD1. With V trimmed by 5 bases and J by 8 bases, 6 bases remained unmatched. The CDR3 is made up of 14 amino acids. Germline assignment: CDR1 SEHNR and CDR2 FQNEAQ (reference sequence). The CDR3 region has the DNA TGTGCCAGCAGCCTCGGGACAGGGGTGGATGAGCAGTTCTTC. It specifies CASSLGTGVDEQFF.

The chain joins TRBV19 to TRBJ2-7; D is uncertain. Per germline, CDR1 LNHDA and CDR2 SQIVND (reference sequence). CDR3 length: 12 amino acids. The ends were cut back, 5 bases at V and 3 bases at J, with 8 bases in the middle. The CDR3 nucleotides read TGTGCCAGTAGTCAGCAGAGCTACGAGCAGTACTTC. Its protein product is CASSQQSYEQYF.

V usage is TRBV5-4 and J usage is TRBJ2-2; a possible D gene is TRBD2 (6 bases). CDR3 length equals 17 residues. Germline-derived CDR1 and CDR2 are SGHNT and YYREEE (reference sequence). V was cut by 6 bases and J by 7 bases, with 25 bases left in between. This chain's CDR3 is CASTLSPGARGGGELFF. The CDR3 bases are TGTGCCAGCACCTTAAGCCCCGGGGCGAGGGGAGGCGGGGAGCTGTTTTTT. Based on the CDR3 plus reference TRBV5-4 and TRBJ2-2, the full variable domain is ETGVTQSPTHLIKTRGQQVTLRCSSQSGHNTVSWYQQALGQGPQFIFQYYREEENGRGNFPPRFSGLQFPNYSSELNVNALELDDSALYLCASTLSPGARGGGELFFGEGSRLTVL.

This clone was detected many times. J is TRBJ2-6 and V is TRBV9; D is ambiguous. The CDR3 extends over 16 amino acids. V was trimmed by 3 bases and J by 4 bases, leaving 14 bases between them. The germline gives CDR1 SGDLS, CDR2 YYNGEE. CDR3 DNA sequence: TGTGCCAGCAGCGCCGGTCTCTGGGGAGGGGCCAACGTCCTGACTTTC. This codes for CASSAGLWGGANVLTF.

The chain links TRBV2 to TRBJ2-7; a weak D match, TRBD1 (5 bases). V was pared by 5 bases and J by 8 bases, with 19 bases between. Germline V gene lookup returns CDR1 SNHLY and CDR2 FYNNEI. The CDR3 has 14 residues. The DNA for the CDR3 is TGTGCCAGCAGTCCTGACCGCAATCGACAGCAGCAGTACTTC. Amino acids: CASSPDRNRQQQYF.

This clone was detected once. A read error likely explains this, since a far larger clone differs by one base. The DNA of the CDR3 is TGTGTCAGCAGGTCCCCCTCGTACGAGCAGTACTTC. It is translated as CVSRSPSYEQYF. V is TRBV27 and J is TRBJ2-7; D unresolved. CDR3 length: 12 amino acids. CDR1 is MNHEY and CDR2 is SMNVEV in the germline V gene (reference sequence).

The rearrangement joins TRBV2 to TRBJ2-1, with a tentative D call TRBD2 (5 bases). The CDR3 runs to 13 residues. Germline V gene sequence: CDR1 SNHLY, CDR2 FYNNEI. V lost 3 bases and J 9 bases, leaving 12 bases between the germline ends. CDR3 residues: CASSDREPSEQFF. CDR3 nucleotides: TGTGCCAGCAGTGATAGGGAGCCGAGTGAGCAGTTCTTC. The full variable domain, with the rest looked up from reference TRBV2 and TRBJ2-1, is EPEVTQTPSHQVTQMGQEVILRCVPISNHLYFYWYRQILGQKVEFLVSFYNNEISEKSEIFDDQFSVERPDGSNFTLKIRSTKLEDSAMYFCASSDREPSEQFFGPGTRLTVL.